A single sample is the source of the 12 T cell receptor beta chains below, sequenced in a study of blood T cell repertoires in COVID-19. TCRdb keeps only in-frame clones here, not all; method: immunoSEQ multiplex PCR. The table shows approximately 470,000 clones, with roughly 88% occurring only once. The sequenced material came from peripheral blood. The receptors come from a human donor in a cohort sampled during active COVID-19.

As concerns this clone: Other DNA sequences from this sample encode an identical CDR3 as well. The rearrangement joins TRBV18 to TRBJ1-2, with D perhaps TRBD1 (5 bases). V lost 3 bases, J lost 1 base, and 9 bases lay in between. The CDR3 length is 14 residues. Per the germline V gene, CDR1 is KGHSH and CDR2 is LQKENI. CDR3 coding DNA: TGTGCCAGCTCACCGGGGCAGGATAACTATGGCTACACCTTC. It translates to CASSPGQDNYGYTF.

The CDR3 region is CASIGQSGYGYTF. CDR3 in DNA: TGTGCCAGCATCGGACAGTCTGGCTATGGCTACACCTTC. The chain employs TRBV21-1 and TRBJ1-2; TRBD1 is the table's D call, not checked against the DNA. TRBV21-1 is given as a pseudogene. The CDR3 is 13 residues long.

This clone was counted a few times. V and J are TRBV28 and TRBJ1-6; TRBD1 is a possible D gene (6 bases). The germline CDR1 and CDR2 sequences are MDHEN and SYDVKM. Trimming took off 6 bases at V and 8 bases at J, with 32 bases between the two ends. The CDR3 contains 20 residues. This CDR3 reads CASSSSRTVGWWVGYSPLHF. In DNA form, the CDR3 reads TGTGCCAGCAGCAGCAGCCGGACAGTGGGCTGGTGGGTTGGGTATTCACCCCTCCACTTT.

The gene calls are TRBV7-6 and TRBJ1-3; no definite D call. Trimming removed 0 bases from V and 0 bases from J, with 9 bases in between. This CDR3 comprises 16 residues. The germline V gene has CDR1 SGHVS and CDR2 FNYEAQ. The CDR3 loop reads CASSLAETTSGNTIYF. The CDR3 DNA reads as TGTGCCAGCAGCTTAGCAGAGACTACCTCTGGAAACACCATATATTTT.

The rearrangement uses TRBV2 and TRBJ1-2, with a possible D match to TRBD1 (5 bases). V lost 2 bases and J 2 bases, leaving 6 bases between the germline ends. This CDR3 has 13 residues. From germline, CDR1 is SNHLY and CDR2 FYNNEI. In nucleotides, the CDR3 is TGTGCCAGCAGTGAAAGACAGAACTATGGCTACACCTTC. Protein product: CASSERQNYGYTF.

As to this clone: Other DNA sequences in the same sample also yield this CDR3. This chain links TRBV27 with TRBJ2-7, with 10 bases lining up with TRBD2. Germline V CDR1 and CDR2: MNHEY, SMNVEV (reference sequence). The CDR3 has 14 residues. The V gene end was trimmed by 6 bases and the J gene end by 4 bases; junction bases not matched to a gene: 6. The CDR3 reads CASSPSGRAYEQYF. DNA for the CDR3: TGTGCCAGCAGCCCCAGCGGGAGGGCTTACGAGCAGTACTTC.

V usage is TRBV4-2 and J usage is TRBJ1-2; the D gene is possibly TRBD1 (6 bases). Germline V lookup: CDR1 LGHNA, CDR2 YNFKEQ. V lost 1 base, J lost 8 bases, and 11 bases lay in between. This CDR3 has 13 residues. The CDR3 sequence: CASSQGTVGGYTF. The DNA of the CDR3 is TGTGCCAGCAGCCAAGGGACAGTGGGGGGCTACACCTTC.

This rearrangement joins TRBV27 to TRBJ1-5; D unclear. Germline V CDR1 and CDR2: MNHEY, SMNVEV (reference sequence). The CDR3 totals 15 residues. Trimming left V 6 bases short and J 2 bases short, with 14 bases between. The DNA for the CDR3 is TGTGCCAGCAGCCCCTGGCAAGGAGGCAATCAGCCCCAGCATTTT. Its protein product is CASSPWQGGNQPQHF.

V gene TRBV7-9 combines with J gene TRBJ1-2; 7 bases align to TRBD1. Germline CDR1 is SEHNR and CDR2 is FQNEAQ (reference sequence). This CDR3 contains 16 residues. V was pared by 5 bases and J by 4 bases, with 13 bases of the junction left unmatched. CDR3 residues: CASSPHTGQLSYGYTF. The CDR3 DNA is TGTGCCAGCAGCCCTCATACGGGACAGCTATCCTATGGCTACACCTTC. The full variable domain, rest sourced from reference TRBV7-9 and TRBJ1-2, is DTGVSQNPRHKITKRGQNVTFRCDPISEHNRLYWYRQTLGQGPEFLTYFQNEAQLEKSRLLSDRFSAERPKGSFSTLEIQRTEQGDSAMYLCASSPHTGQLSYGYTFGSGTRLTVV.

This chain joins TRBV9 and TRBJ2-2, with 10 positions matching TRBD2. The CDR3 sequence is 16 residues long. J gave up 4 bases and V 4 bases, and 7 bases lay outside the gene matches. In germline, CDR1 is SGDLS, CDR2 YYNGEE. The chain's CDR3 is CASSFRLAGGTGELFF. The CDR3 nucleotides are TGTGCCAGCAGCTTCCGACTAGCGGGTGGCACCGGGGAGCTGTTTTTT. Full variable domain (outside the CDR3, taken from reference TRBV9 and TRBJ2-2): DSGVTQTPKHLITATGQRVTLRCSPRSGDLSVYWYQQSLDQGLQFLIQYYNGEERAKGNILERFSAQQFPDLHSELNLSSLELGDSALYFCASSFRLAGGTGELFFGEGSRLTVL.

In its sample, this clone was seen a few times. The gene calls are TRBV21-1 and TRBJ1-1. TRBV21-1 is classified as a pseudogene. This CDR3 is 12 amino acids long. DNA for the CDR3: TGTGCCAGCAGCCCGATACTTGCTGAAGCTTTCTTT. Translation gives CASSPILAEAFF.

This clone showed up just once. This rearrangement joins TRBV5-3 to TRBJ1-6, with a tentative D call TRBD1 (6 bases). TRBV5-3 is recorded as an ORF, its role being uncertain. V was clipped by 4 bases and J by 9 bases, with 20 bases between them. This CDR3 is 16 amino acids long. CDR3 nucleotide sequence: TGTGCCAGAAGCGCGCAAGGGGGTTGGGTGAGTTCACCCCTCCACTTT. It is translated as CARSAQGGWVSSPLHF.